These 4 T cell receptor beta chains originate from one sample sequenced in a study of blood T cell repertoires in COVID-19 (TCRdb year 2020). Library creation used the immunoSEQ multiplex PCR assay. TCRdb retrieved this table from immuneACCESS and kept in-frame rearrangements only. Not all clones are present; in checked studies, unresolved V genes account for under half, and no reason is known for the remainder. Within this sample are 130,000 to 150,000 clones, with around four fifths of them counted one time only. The top ten hold roughly 34% of the sample. The sample taken for sequencing was peripheral blood. These receptor sequences come from a human donor in a cohort sampled during active COVID-19.

This chain uses TRBV5-1 with TRBJ1-1; D might be TRBD1 (5 bases). This CDR3 is built from 14 residues. Germline V lookup: CDR1 SGHRS, CDR2 YFSETQ. The ends were cut back, 9 bases at V and 0 bases at J, with 15 bases in the middle. CDR3: CATSGDGLNTEAFF. The DNA of the CDR3 is TGCGCCACCTCGGGGGACGGACTGAACACTGAAGCTTTCTTT.

The chain employs TRBV15 and TRBJ2-7; 11 bases match TRBD2. Germline CDR1 is LNHNV and CDR2 is YYDKDF (reference sequence). V shed 4 bases, J shed 5 bases, and the junction held 10 bases outside the gene matches. There are 16 residues in the CDR3. CDR3: CATSKKLSGGANEQYF. CDR3 DNA sequence: TGTGCCACCAGCAAGAAGCTTAGCGGGGGGGCGAACGAGCAGTACTTC.

V is TRBV29-1 and J is TRBJ2-3; D possibly corresponds to TRBD1 (5 bases). Trimming took off 7 bases at V and 2 bases at J, with 13 bases between the two ends. Germline V CDR1 and CDR2: SQVTM, ANQGSEA. CDR3 length equals 13 residues. Written as DNA, the CDR3 is TGCAGCGCCCCCCCAGGGAACACAGATACGCAGTATTTT. Translated, it gives CSAPPGNTDTQYF.

This chain joins TRBV5-1 and TRBJ2-5, with D possibly being TRBD1 (6 bases). V lost 4 bases to trimming and J lost 2 bases, with 15 bases between them. The germline CDR1 and CDR2 sequences are SGHRS and YFSETQ. CDR3 length equals 15 residues. The CDR3 DNA reads TGCGCCAGCAGCGTGGGGGCAGGCCCACAAGAGACCCAGTACTTC. As protein: CASSVGAGPQETQYF. Filled out from reference TRBV5-1 and TRBJ2-5, the complete variable domain reads KAGVTQTPRYLIKTRGQQVTLSCSPISGHRSVSWYQQTPGQGLQFLFEYFSETQRNKGNFPGRFSGRQFSNSRSEMNVSTLELGDSALYLCASSVGAGPQETQYFGPGTRLLVL.